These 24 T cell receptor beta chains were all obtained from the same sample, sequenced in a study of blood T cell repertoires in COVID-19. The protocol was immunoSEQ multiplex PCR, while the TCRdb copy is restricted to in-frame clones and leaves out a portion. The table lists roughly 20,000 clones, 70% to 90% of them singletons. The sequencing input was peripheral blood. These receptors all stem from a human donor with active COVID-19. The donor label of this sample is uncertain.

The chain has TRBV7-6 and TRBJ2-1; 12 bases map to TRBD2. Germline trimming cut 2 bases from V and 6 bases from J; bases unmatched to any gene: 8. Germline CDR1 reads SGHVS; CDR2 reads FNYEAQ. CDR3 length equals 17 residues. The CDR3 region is CASSLSTSGSRINEQFF. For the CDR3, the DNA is TGTGCCAGCAGCTTATCGACTAGCGGGAGTAGAATCAATGAGCAGTTCTTC.

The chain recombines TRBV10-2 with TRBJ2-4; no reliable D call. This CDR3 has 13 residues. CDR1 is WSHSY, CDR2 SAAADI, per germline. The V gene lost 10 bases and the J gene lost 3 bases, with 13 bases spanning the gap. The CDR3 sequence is CATAFPGKNIQYF. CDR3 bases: TGCGCCACCGCGTTCCCCGGCAAAAACATTCAGTACTTC.

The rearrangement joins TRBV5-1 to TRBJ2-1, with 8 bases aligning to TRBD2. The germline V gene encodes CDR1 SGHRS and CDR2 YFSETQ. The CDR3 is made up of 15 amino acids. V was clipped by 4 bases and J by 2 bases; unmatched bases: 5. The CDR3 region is CASSPSGLAYNEQFF. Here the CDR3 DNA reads TGCGCCAGCAGCCCCTCGGGACTAGCCTACAATGAGCAGTTCTTC.

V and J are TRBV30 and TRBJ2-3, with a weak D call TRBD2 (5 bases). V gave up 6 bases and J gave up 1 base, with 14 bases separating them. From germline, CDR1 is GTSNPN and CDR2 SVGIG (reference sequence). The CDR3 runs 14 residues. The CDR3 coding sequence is TGTGCCTGCCAACTAGATTCGCGCACAGATACGCAGTATTTT. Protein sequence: CACQLDSRTDTQYF.

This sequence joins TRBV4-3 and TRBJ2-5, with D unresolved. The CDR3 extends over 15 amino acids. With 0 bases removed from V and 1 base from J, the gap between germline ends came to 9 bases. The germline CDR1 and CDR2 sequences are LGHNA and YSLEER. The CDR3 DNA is TGCGCCAGCAGCCAAGAGACCGGGTCCCAAGAGACCCAGTACTTC. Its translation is CASSQETGSQETQYF.

CDR3 protein: CASSMGPFEKLFF. CDR3 coding DNA: TGTGCCAGCAGTATGGGGCCTTTCGAAAAACTGTTTTTT. V usage is TRBV6-5 and J usage is TRBJ1-4; perhaps TRBD1 as D (5 bases). The V end was cut by 5 bases, the J end by 8 bases, with 12 bases between. CDR3 length equals 13 residues. Germline values: CDR1 MNHEY, CDR2 SVGAGI.

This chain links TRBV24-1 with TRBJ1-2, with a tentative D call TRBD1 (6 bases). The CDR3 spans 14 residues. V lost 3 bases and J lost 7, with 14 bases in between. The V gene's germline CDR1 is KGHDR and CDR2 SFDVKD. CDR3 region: CATSDRHRDGGYTF. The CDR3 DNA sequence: TGTGCCACCAGTGATCGTCACAGGGACGGTGGCTACACCTTC.

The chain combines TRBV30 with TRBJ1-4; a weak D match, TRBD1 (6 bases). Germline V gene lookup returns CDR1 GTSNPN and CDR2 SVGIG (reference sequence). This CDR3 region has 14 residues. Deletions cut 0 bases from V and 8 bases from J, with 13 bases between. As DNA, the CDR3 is TGTGCCTGGAGTGTGGGCAGGGGCGGAGAAAAACTGTTTTTT. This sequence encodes CAWSVGRGGEKLFF.

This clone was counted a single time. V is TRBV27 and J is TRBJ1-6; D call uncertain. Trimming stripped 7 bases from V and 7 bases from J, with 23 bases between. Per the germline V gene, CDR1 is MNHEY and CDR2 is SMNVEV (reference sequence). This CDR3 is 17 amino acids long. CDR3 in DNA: TGTGCCAGCACCGACACGAATCTGGCCCCGTACAATTCACCCCTCCACTTT. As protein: CASTDTNLAPYNSPLHF.

CDR3 sequence reads: CALKREGQDTQYF. The CDR3 coding sequence is TGTGCCTTAAAGCGGGAGGGCCAAGATACGCAGTATTTT. V usage is TRBV30 and J usage is TRBJ2-3; TRBD2 matches 10 bases. There are 13 residues in the CDR3. CDR1 and CDR2 (germline): GTSNPN, SVGIG (reference sequence). The junction had 6 bases not matched to a gene; V was cut back by 7 bases and J by 5 bases.

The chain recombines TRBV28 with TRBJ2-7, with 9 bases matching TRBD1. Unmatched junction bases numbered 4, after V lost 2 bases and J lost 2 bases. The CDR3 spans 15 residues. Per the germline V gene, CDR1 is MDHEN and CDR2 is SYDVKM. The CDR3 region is CASSLPGQGTYEQYF. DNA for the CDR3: TGTGCCAGCAGTTTACCGGGACAGGGAACCTACGAGCAGTACTTC.

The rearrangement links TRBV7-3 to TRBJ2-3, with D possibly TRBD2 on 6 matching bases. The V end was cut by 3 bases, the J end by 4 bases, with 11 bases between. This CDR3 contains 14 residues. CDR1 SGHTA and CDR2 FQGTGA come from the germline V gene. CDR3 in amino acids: CASSLEGNSDTQYF. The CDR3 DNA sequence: TGTGCCAGCAGCTTGGAGGGGAACTCAGATACGCAGTATTTT. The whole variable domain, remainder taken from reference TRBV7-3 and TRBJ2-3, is GAGVSQTPSNKVTEKGKYVELRCDPISGHTALYWYRQSLGQGPEFLIYFQGTGAADDSGLPNDRFFAVRPEGSVSTLKIQRTERGDSAVYLCASSLEGNSDTQYFGPGTRLTVL.

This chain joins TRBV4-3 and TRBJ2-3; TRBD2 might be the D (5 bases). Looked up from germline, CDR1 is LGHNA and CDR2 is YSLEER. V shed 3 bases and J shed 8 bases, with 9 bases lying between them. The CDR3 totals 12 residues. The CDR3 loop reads CASSQGSGTQYF. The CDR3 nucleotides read TGCGCCAGCAGCCAGGGGAGCGGTACGCAGTATTTT.

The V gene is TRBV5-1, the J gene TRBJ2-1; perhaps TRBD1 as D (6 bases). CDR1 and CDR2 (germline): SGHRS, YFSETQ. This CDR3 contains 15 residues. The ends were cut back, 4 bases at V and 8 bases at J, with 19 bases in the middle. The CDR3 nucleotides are TGCGCCAGCAGCCCCGTTAGTGCACAGGGCGATGAGCAGTTCTTC. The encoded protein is CASSPVSAQGDEQFF.

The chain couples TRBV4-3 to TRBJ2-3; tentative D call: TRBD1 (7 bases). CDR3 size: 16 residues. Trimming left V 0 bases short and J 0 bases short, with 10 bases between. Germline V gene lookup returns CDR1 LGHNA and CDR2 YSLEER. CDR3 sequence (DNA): TGCGCCAGCAGCCAAGACAGGGGGGCAAGCACAGATACGCAGTATTTT. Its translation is CASSQDRGASTDTQYF.

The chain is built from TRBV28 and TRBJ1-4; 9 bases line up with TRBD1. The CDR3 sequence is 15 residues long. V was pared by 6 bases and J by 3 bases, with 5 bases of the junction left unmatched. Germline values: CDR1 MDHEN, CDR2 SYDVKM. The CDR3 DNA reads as TGTGCCAGCAGGTGGGACAGGGCGTCTAATGAAAAACTGTTTTTT. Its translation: CASRWDRASNEKLFF.

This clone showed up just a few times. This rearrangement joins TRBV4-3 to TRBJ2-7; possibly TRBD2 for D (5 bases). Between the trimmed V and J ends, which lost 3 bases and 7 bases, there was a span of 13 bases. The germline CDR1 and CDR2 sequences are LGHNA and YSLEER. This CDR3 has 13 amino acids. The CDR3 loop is CASSHLNREEQYF. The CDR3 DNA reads TGCGCCAGCAGCCACCTCAATAGGGAGGAGCAGTACTTC.

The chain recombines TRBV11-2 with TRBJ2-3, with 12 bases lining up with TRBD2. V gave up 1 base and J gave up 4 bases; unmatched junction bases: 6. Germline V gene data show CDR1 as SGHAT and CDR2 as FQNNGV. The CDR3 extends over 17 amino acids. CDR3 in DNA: TGTGCCAGCAGCTTAGTTGGACTAGCGGGAAGGGCAGATACGCAGTATTTT. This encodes CASSLVGLAGRADTQYF. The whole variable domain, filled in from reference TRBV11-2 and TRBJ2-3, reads EAGVAQSPRYKIIEKRQSVAFWCNPISGHATLYWYQQILGQGPKLLIQFQNNGVVDDSQLPKDRFSAERLKGVDSTLKIQPAKLEDSAVYLCASSLVGLAGRADTQYFGPGTRLTVL.

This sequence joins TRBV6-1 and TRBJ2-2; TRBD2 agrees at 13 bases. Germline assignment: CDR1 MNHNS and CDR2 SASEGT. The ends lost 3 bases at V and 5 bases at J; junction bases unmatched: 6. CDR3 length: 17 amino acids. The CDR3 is CASSDPLAGGFTGELFF. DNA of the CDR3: TGTGCCAGCAGTGACCCACTAGCGGGAGGGTTTACCGGGGAGCTGTTTTTT.

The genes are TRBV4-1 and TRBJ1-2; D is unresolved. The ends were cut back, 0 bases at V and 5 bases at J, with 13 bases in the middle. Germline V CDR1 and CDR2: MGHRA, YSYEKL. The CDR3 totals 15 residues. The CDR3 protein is CASSQDERFGYGYTF. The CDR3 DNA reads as TGCGCCAGCAGCCAAGATGAGCGGTTCGGTTATGGCTACACCTTC.

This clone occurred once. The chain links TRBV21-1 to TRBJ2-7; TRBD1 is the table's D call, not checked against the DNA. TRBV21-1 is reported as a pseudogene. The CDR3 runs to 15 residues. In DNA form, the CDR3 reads TGTGCCAGCAGCAAAGGGCCACGTTCCTCCTACGAGCAGTACTTC. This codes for CASSKGPRSSYEQYF.

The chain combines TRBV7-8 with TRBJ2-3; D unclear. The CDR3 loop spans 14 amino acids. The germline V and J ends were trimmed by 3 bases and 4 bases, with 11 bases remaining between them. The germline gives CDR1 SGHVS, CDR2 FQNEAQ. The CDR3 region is CASSFADAADTQYF. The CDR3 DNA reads TGTGCCAGCAGCTTTGCTGATGCGGCAGATACGCAGTATTTT.

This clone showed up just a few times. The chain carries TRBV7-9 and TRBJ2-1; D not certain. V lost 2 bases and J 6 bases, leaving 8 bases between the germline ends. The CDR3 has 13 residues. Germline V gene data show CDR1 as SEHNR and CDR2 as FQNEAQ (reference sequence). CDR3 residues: CASSLSLLNEQFF. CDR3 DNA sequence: TGTGCCAGCAGCTTAAGTCTACTCAATGAGCAGTTCTTC.

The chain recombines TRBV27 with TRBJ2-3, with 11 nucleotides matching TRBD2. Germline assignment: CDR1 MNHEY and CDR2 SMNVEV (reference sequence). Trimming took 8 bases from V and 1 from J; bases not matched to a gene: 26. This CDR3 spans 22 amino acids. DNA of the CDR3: TGTGCCAGCGCCCCCCAAGGTCAATGGGGCCTAGCGGGAGGTCGTCGCACAGATACGCAGTATTTT. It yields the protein CASAPQGQWGLAGGRRTDTQYF.